This is a list of T cell receptor beta chains from one sample in a study of T cells in Graves' hyperthyroidism and ophthalmopathy. TCRdb fed the multiplex PCR reads into MiXCR, producing one record per CDR3 protein. The sample consists of hundreds of thousands of distinct CDR3 sequences, less than 15% of them appearing once. Sequenced sample: blood. The receptor set was obtained from a woman between 18 and 29 years old with Graves' hyperthyroidism. The CDR3 runs from the conserved cysteine through the conserved F or W. D genes are given only for firm matches. Only part of the rows carry a size: once, few, many, or a class if the clone is expanded.

NA	TRBV20-1	TRBJ2-2	14	few	TGCAGTGCTAGGGGGGGAACCGGCACCGGGGAGCTGTTTTTT	CSARGGTGTGELFF
NA	TRBV12-3/TRBV12-4	TRBJ2-4	15	many	TGTGCCAGCAGTTCGAACAGGGTAGCCAAAAACATTCAGTACTTC	CASSSNRVAKNIQYF
NA	TRBV9	TRBJ2-3	15	few	TGTGCCAGCAGCCTGCAGCCTGAGGATTCAGATACGCAGTATTTT	CASSLQPEDSDTQYF
NA	TRBV15	TRBJ1-2	14	few	TGTGCCACCAGCAGCCAAGAGGGGGGGTATGGCTACACCTTC	CATSSQEGGYGYTF
TRBD1	TRBV2	TRBJ2-3	13	many	TGTGCCAGCAGGGACAGGGGGGGAGATACGCAGTATTTT	CASRDRGGDTQYF
NA	TRBV6-1	TRBJ2-7	13	many	TGTGCCAGCAGTGAAACGGTGCCCTACGAGCAGTACTTC	CASSETVPYEQYF
NA	TRBV7-8	TRBJ2-2	14	NA	TGTGCCAGCACCCAAGAGGGGAATACCGGGGAGCTGTTTTTT	CASTQEGNTGELFF
NA	TRBV13	TRBJ1-4	12	NA	TGTGCCAGCAGCCCGACAAATGAAAAACTGTTTTTT	CASSPTNEKLFF
NA	TRBV10-3	TRBJ2-3	14	few	TGTGCCACCCGGACCCCATCTAGCACAGATACGCAGTATTTT	CATRTPSSTDTQYF
TRBD1	TRBV6-1	TRBJ2-7	16	many	TGTGCCAGCAGTGAACCCGGGACAGGATTTCCCTACGAGCAGTACTTC	CASSEPGTGFPYEQYF
TRBD2	TRBV5-4	TRBJ2-7	15	NA	TGTGCCAGCAGCACAGGACTAGCGGGAGCGGTCGAGCAGTACTTC	CASSTGLAGAVEQYF
NA	TRBV20-1	TRBJ2-1	14	many	TGCAGTGCTAGACTACCCACGCAAAGGAATGAGCAGTTCTTC	CSARLPTQRNEQFF
NA	TRBV7-2	TRBJ1-2	11	NA	TGTGCCAGCAGTCCGAGTTATTGCTACACCTTC	CASSPSYCYTF
NA	TRBV5-1	TRBJ2-2	15	few	TGCGCCAGCAGTTATGCGGGACCCGCGGTCGGGGAGCTGTTTTTT	CASSYAGPAVGELFF
NA	TRBV9	TRBJ1-5	13	many	TGTGCCAGCAGCGTAGGATGGGATCAGCCCCAGCATTTT	CASSVGWDQPQHF
TRBD2	TRBV5-4	TRBJ2-5	13	many	TGTGCCAAGTCGACTAGCGGTGAAGAGACCCAGTACTTC	CAKSTSGEETQYF
NA	TRBV6-1	TRBJ1-6	15	few	TGTGCCAGCAGTCCGCCCGGACACTCCAATTCACCCCTCCACTTT	CASSPPGHSNSPLHF
NA	TRBV2	TRBJ2-7	14	many	TGTGCCAGCAGTGACGGGGGAATCCCCTACGAGCAGTACTTC	CASSDGGIPYEQYF
NA	TRBV12-3/TRBV12-4	TRBJ2-7	11	many	TGTGCCAGCAGCCGCCTCTACGAGCAGTACTTC	CASSRLYEQYF
TRBD1	TRBV6-1	TRBJ1-1	18	many	TGTGCCAGCAGATCTTATTCAGGGGGGGGACAGTCGGGCACTGAAGCTTTCTTT	CASRSYSGGGQSGTEAFF
NA	TRBV24-1	TRBJ1-5	18	many	TGTGCCACCAGTGATTTGGGCCCCTTGGAACAGGTAGATCAGCCCCAGCATTTT	CATSDLGPLEQVDQPQHF
NA	TRBV2	TRBJ1-4	16	many	TGTGCCAGCAGTGGGATCAGACAGGCAACTAATGAAAAACTGTTTTTT	CASSGIRQATNEKLFF
NA	TRBV5-1	TRBJ2-2	16	few	TGCGCCAGCAGCTTAAGGACTGGACAGAGCACCGGGGAGCTGTTTTTT	CASSLRTGQSTGELFF
TRBD1	TRBV18	TRBJ1-3	16	NA	TGTGCCAGCTCCCCACGGGGACAGAGCACTGGAAACACCATATATTTT	CASSPRGQSTGNTIYF
TRBD2	TRBV4-2	TRBJ2-7	17	NA	TGTGCCAGCAGCCAAGTCTCAAATAGCGGGAGCTCCTACGAGCAGTACTTC	CASSQVSNSGSSYEQYF
TRBD1	TRBV10-1	TRBJ2-2	17	NA	TGCGCCAGCAGTGATGGGACAGGCCGCAAAGGCACCGGGGAGCTGTTTTTT	CASSDGTGRKGTGELFF
NA	TRBV2	TRBJ2-5	13	many	TGTGCCAGCAGTGATGACAGCCAAGAGACCCAGTACTTC	CASSDDSQETQYF
TRBD1	TRBV19	TRBJ2-7	11	few	TGTGCCACGGGACAGAACTACGAGCAGTACTTC	CATGQNYEQYF
NA	TRBV25-1	TRBJ1-2	14	many	TGTGCCAGCAGTGAAGATTTAGAGAACTATGGCTACACCTTC	CASSEDLENYGYTF
TRBD2	TRBV28	TRBJ2-7	16	NA	TGTGCCAGCAGTCCAGAACGGACGGGAGGGGTGTACGAGCAGTACTTC	CASSPERTGGVYEQYF
NA	TRBV11-2	TRBJ1-4	14	NA	TGTGCCAGCAGCTTACAACGGAGGAGTGAAAAACTGTTTTTT	CASSLQRRSEKLFF
TRBD1	TRBV20-1	TRBJ1-4	14	NA	TGCAGTGCCACAGGGGGCCTCACAGATGAAAAACTGTTTTTT	CSATGGLTDEKLFF
TRBD2	TRBV20-1	TRBJ2-1	15	few	TGCAGTGCCAGGCCCTCTAGCGGGGGGGCCGGTGAGCAGTTCTTC	CSARPSSGGAGEQFF
NA	TRBV2	TRBJ2-5	15	NA	TGTGCCAGCAGTCTCGTGGCGGACCGCCAAGAGACCCAGTACTTC	CASSLVADRQETQYF
NA	TRBV3-1	TRBJ2-7	17	many	TGTGCCAGCAGCCCCCGCCCGAGTGGGATGGTTCTTTACGAGCAGTACTTC	CASSPRPSGMVLYEQYF
NA	TRBV6-2/TRBV6-3	TRBJ1-5	15	many	TGTGCCAGCAGTTACAGCGAGCGGGGCAATCAGCCCCAGCATTTT	CASSYSERGNQPQHF
NA	TRBV27	TRBJ2-7	13	many	TGTGCCAGCAGACCCGGGCCGACCTACGAGCAGTACTTC	CASRPGPTYEQYF
NA	TRBV4-2	TRBJ1-5	15	many	TGTGCCAGCAGCCAAGCAGGGGAAAGCAATCAGCCCCAGCATTTT	CASSQAGESNQPQHF
TRBD2	TRBV7-2	TRBJ2-3	13	NA	TGTGCCAGCGAGGCGGGAGGGATAGATACGCAGTATTTT	CASEAGGIDTQYF
NA	TRBV6-1	TRBJ1-5	13	many	TGTGCCAGCTGGGTCCAGGGCAATCAGCCCCAGCATTTT	CASWVQGNQPQHF
TRBD1	TRBV7-9	TRBJ2-7	16	many	TGTGCCAGCAGGGGGACAGGGGGCGGGTTCTTCGACGAGCAGTACTTC	CASRGTGGGFFDEQYF
NA	TRBV5-1	TRBJ2-2	16	many	TGCGCCAGCGGTCTCCCGGACCAAGGGGGCACCGGGGAGCTGTTTTTT	CASGLPDQGGTGELFF
NA	TRBV12-3/TRBV12-4	TRBJ1-4	15	many	TGTGCCAGCAGTTCCCCCGGGACGGTGGTAGAAAAACTGTTTTTT	CASSSPGTVVEKLFF
TRBD2	TRBV7-2	TRBJ2-7	18	many	TGTGCCAGCAGCTTAAAGGGCCAGGCGGGGGGCAGAAACTACGAGCAGTACTTC	CASSLKGQAGGRNYEQYF
NA	TRBV7-9	TRBJ1-1	13	many	TGTGCCAGCAGCAATCTCTTGAACACTGAAGCTTTCTTT	CASSNLLNTEAFF
TRBD2	TRBV27	TRBJ2-3	16	few	TGTGCCAGCAGTTTTTGGACTAGCGGGGGCACAGATACGCAGTATTTT	CASSFWTSGGTDTQYF
TRBD1	TRBV12-3/TRBV12-4	TRBJ1-1	19	few	TGTGCCAGCAGTCTGAGGGAACGGGACAGGAGAAGAAGGAGGACTGAAGCTTTCTTT	CASSLRERDRRRRRTEAFF
NA	TRBV6-2/TRBV6-3	TRBJ1-2	16	few	TGTGCCAGCAGCCGAAACTTACAGACAGCCTCGGGTGGCTACACCTTC	CASSRNLQTASGGYTF
NA	TRBV7-9	TRBJ2-3	15	many	TGTGCCAGCAGCTCCCGGGTTGCCTACACAGATACGCAGTATTTT	CASSSRVAYTDTQYF
TRBD1	TRBV20-1	TRBJ2-5	18	NA	TGCAGTGCTAGCGGGGCATTGGGGACAGGGGGAGACATTGAGACCCAGTACTTC	CSASGALGTGGDIETQYF
NA	TRBV5-6	TRBJ2-7	15	NA	TGTGCCAGCAGCCCCCCCAGGGGTTGGTCCTACGAGCAGTACTTC	CASSPPRGWSYEQYF
NA	TRBV28	TRBJ1-1	11	many	TGTGCCAGCAGGGACTTACTTCGAGCTTTCTTT	CASRDLLRAFF